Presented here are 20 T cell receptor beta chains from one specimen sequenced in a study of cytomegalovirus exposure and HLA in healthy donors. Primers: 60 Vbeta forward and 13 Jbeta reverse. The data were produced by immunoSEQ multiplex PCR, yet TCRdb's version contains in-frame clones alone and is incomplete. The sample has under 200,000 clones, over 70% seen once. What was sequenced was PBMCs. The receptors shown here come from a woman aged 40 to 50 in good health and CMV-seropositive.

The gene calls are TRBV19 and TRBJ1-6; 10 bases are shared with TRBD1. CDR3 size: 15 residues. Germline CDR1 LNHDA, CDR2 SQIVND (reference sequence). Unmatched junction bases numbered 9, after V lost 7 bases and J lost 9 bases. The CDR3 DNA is TGTGCCAGTACGCCCGGGACAGGGGTGGGTTCACCCCTCCACTTT. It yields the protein CASTPGTGVGSPLHF.

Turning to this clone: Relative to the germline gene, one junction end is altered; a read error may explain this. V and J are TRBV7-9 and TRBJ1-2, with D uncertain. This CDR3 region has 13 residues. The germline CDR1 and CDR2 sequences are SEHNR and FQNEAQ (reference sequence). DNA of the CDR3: TGTTCCAGCAGCTTGGATGCGGAATATGGCTACACCTTC. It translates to CSSSLDAEYGYTF.

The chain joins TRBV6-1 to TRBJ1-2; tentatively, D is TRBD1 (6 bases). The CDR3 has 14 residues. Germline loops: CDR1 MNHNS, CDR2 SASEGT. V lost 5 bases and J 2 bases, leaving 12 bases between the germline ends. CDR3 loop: CASSQVTGNYGYTF. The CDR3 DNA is TGTGCCAGCAGTCAGGTGACAGGAAACTATGGCTACACCTTC.

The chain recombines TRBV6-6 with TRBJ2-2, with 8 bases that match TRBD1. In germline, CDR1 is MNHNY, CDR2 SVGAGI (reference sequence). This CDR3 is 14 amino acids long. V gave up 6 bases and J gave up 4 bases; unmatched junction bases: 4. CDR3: CASSRTGTTGELFF. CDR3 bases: TGTGCCAGCAGCAGGACAGGGACCACCGGGGAGCTGTTTTTT.

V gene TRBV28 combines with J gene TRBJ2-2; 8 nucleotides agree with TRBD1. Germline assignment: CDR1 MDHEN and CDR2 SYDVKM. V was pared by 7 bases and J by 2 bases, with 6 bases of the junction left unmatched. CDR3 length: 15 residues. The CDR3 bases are TGTGCCAGCATCCGGACAGGGCTAAACACCGGGGAGCTGTTTTTT. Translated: CASIRTGLNTGELFF.

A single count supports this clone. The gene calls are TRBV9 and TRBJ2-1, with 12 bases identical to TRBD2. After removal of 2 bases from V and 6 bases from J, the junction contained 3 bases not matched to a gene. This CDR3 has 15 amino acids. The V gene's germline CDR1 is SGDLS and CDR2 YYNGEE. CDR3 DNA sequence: TGTGCCAGCAGCGTTGGGACTAGCGGGTCCAATGAGCAGTTCTTC. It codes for CASSVGTSGSNEQFF.

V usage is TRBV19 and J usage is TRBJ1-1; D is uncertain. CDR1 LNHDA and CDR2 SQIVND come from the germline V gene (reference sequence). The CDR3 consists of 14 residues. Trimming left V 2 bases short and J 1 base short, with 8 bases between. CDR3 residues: CASSISVANTEAFF. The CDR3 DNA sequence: TGTGCCAGTAGTATATCAGTCGCGAACACTGAAGCTTTCTTT.

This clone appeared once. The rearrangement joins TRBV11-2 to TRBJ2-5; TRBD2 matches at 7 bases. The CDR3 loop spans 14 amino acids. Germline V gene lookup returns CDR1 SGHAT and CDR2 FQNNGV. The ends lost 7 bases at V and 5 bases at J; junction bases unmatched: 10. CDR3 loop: CASNFGLRGETQYF. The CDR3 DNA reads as TGTGCCAGCAATTTTGGTCTGCGGGGGGAGACCCAGTACTTC.

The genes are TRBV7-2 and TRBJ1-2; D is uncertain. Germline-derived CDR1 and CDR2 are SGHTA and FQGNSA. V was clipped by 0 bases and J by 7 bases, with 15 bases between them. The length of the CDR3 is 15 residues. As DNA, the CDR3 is TGTGCCAGCAGCTTAGCGCCGGCAGCGGCTGGTGGCTACACCTTC. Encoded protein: CASSLAPAAAGGYTF.

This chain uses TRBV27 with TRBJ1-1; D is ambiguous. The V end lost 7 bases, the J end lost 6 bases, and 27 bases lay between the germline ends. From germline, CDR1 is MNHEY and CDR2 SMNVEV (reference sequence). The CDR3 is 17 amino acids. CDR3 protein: CASIPVNPGIKGAEAFF. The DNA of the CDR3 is TGTGCCAGCATTCCAGTAAATCCGGGGATAAAGGGTGCTGAAGCTTTCTTT.

CDR3 DNA sequence: TGTGCCAGCAGCTTGGGACTAGCGGGGGGGAAGGGAGAGACCCAGTACTTC. This translates into CASSLGLAGGKGETQYF. This chain links TRBV11-2 with TRBJ2-5, with TRBD2 identical over 16 bases. V shed 3 bases, J shed 4 bases, and the junction held 5 bases outside the gene matches. In germline, CDR1 is SGHAT, CDR2 FQNNGV. The CDR3 is 17 residues long. Variable domain in full (rest from reference TRBV11-2 and TRBJ2-5): EAGVAQSPRYKIIEKRQSVAFWCNPISGHATLYWYQQILGQGPKLLIQFQNNGVVDDSQLPKDRFSAERLKGVDSTLKIQPAKLEDSAVYLCASSLGLAGGKGETQYFGPGTRLLVL.

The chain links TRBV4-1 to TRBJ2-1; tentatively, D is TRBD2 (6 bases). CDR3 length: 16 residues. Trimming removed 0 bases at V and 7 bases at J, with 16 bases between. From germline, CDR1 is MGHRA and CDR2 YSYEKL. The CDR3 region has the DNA TGCGCCAGCAGCCAAGATGGTGCGGGGTCTGTAAATGAGCAGTTCTTC. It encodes CASSQDGAGSVNEQFF.

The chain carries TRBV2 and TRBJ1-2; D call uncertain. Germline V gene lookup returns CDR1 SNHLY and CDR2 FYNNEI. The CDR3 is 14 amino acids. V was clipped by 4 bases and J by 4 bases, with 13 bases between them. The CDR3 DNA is TGTGCCAGCAGTGGCTCCTATGGTGCCTATGGCTACACCTTC. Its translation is CASSGSYGAYGYTF.

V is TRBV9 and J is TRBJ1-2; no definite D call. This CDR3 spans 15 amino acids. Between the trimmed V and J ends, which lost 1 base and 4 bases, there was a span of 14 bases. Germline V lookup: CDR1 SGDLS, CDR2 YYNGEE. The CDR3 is CASSVNPGESYGYTF. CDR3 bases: TGTGCCAGCAGCGTAAACCCCGGGGAGAGCTATGGCTACACCTTC.

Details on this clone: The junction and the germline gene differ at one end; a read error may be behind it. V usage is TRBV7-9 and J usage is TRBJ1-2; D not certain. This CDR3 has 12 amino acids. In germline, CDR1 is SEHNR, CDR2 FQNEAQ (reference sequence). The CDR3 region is CSSSLYEYGYTF. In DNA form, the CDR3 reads TGTTCCAGCAGCTTATACGAGTATGGCTACACCTTC.

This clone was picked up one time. Here the CDR3 DNA reads TGTGCCAGCAGCCCACAGCGGGGGGGCACAGATACGCAGTATTTT. Its translation is CASSPQRGGTDTQYF. This chain connects TRBV7-8 to TRBJ2-3, with 9 nucleotides matching TRBD2. Per germline, CDR1 SGHVS and CDR2 FQNEAQ. After removal of 5 bases from V and 1 base from J, the junction contained 4 bases not matched to a gene. The CDR3 is made up of 15 amino acids.

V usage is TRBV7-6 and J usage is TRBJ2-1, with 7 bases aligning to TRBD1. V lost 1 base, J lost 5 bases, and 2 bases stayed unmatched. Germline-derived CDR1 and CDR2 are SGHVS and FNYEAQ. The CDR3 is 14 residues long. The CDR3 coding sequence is TGTGCCAGCAGCTTAGTAGGGACAGACAATGAGCAGTTCTTC. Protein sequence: CASSLVGTDNEQFF.

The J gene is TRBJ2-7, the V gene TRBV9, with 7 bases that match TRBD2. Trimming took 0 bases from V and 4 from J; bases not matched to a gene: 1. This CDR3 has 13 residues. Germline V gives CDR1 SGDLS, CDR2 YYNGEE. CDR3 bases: TGTGCCAGCAGCGTAGGGGAGGGGTACGAGCAGTACTTC. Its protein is CASSVGEGYEQYF.

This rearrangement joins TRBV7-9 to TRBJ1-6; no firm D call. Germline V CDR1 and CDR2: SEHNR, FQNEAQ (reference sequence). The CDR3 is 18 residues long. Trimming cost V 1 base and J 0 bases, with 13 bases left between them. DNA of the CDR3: TGTGCCAGCAGCTTAGAGCCATTCGGGTCCTCCTATAATTCACCCCTCCACTTT. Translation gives CASSLEPFGSSYNSPLHF.

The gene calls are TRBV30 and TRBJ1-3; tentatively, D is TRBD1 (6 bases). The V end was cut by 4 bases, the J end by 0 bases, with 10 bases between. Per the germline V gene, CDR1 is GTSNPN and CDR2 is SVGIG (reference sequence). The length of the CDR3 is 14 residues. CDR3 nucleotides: TGTGCCTGGAAGAGGGACAACTCTGGAAACACCATATATTTT. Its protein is CAWKRDNSGNTIYF. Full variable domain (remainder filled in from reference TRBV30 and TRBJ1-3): SQTIHQWPATLVQPVGSPLSLECTVEGTSNPNLYWYRQAAGRGLQLLFYSVGIGQISSEVPQNLSASRPQDRQFILSSKKLLLSDSGFYLCAWKRDNSGNTIYFGEGSWLTVV.